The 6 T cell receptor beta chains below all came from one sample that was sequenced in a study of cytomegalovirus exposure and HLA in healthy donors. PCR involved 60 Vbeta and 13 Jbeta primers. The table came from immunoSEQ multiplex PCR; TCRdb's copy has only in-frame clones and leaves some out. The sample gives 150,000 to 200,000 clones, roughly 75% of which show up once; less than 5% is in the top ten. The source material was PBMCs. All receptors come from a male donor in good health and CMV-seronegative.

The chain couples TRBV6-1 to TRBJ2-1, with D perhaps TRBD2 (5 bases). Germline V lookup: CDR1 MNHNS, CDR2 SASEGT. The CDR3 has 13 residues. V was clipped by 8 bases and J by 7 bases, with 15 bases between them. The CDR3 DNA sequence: TGTGCCAGCCTGGCAGCTTCGGGGAATGAGCAGTTCTTC. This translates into CASLAASGNEQFF.

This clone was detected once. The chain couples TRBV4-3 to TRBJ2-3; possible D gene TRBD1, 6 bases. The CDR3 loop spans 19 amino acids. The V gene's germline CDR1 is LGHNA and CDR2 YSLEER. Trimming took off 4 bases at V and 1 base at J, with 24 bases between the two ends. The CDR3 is CASSRGVVSGDGGTDTQYF. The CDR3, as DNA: TGCGCCAGCAGCCGAGGGGTTGTTTCAGGGGACGGGGGCACAGATACGCAGTATTTT.

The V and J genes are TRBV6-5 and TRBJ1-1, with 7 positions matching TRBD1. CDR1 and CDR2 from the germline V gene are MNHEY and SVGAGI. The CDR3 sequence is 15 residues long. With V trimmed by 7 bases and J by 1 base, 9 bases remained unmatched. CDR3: CASTWDSGWNTEAFF. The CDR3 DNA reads TGTGCCAGCACTTGGGACAGTGGGTGGAACACTGAAGCTTTCTTT.

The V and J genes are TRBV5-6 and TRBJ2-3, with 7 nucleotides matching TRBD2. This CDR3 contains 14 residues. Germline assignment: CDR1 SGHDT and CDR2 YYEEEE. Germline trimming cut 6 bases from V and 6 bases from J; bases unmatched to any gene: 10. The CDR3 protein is CASTREFGGDTQYF. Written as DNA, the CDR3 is TGTGCCAGCACCCGGGAGTTCGGGGGGGATACGCAGTATTTT.

CDR3 in DNA: TGCGCCAGCAGCTCCGACACCATTCAGGGTACTGGAAACACCATATATTTT. Amino acid sequence: CASSSDTIQGTGNTIYF. The rearrangement links TRBV5-1 to TRBJ1-3; tentatively, D is TRBD1 (5 bases). Germline V gene sequence: CDR1 SGHRS, CDR2 YFSETQ. The length of the CDR3 is 17 residues. V dropped 3 bases and J dropped 2 bases, with 18 bases sitting between them. Combining the CDR3 with reference TRBV5-1 and TRBJ1-3 gives the whole variable domain KAGVTQTPRYLIKTRGQQVTLSCSPISGHRSVSWYQQTPGQGLQFLFEYFSETQRNKGNFPGRFSGRQFSNSRSEMNVSTLELGDSALYLCASSSDTIQGTGNTIYFGEGSWLTVV.

The CDR3 here is CASSSITALSGANVLTF. In nucleotides, the CDR3 is TGTGCCAGCAGCTCGATTACAGCCCTCTCTGGGGCCAACGTCCTGACTTTC. The chain has TRBV9 and TRBJ2-6; no definite D call. Between the trimmed V and J ends, which lost 4 bases and 0 bases, there was a span of 14 bases. The CDR3 has 17 residues. CDR1 is SGDLS and CDR2 is YYNGEE in the germline V gene.